The 20 T cell receptor beta chains below all came from one sample that was sequenced in a study of somatic mutations in cytotoxic T cells in rheumatoid arthritis. Clones were read by immunoSEQ multiplex PCR, and TCRdb kept only the in-frame ones, dropping some. The data contain about 10,000 clones, under 95% of them singletons. Sequencing used CD8+ T cells sorted from blood. The receptors were sampled from a woman aged 18-30 years with rheumatoid arthritis.

The V gene is TRBV19, the J gene TRBJ2-5, with 7 nucleotides matching TRBD2. Judging by the DNA end, TRBJ2-7 fits better; the J call may be wrong. This CDR3 has 13 amino acids. Germline V gives CDR1 LNHDA, CDR2 SQIVND (reference sequence). The CDR3 protein is CASSPWEGYEQYF. CDR3 sequence (DNA): TGTGCCAGTAGTCCCTGGGAGGGCTACGAGCAGTACTTC.

This chain uses TRBV4-1 with TRBJ2-3, with 7 nucleotides matching TRBD2. Losses at the gene ends were 6 bases for V and 2 bases for J; bases not matched to a gene: 11. The V gene's germline CDR1 is MGHRA and CDR2 YSYEKL. The CDR3 is 16 residues long. Here the CDR3 reads CASSPGTTLFTDTQYF. The CDR3 region has the DNA TGCGCCAGCAGTCCTGGGACTACCCTATTCACAGATACGCAGTATTTT.

The chain links TRBV28 to TRBJ1-3, with a tentative D call TRBD1 (6 bases). The length of the CDR3 is 16 residues. CDR1 is MDHEN and CDR2 is SYDVKM in the germline V gene. Trimming left V 2 bases short and J 4 bases short, with 15 bases between. CDR3 region: CASSLTWTDLGNTIYF. DNA of the CDR3: TGTGCCAGCAGTTTAACCTGGACAGACCTGGGAAACACCATATATTTT.

This sequence joins TRBV5-4 and TRBJ1-1; 8 bases are shared with TRBD1. The trim removed 5 bases at V and 3 bases at J, leaving 6 bases unmatched. The CDR3 covers 14 residues. The germline V gene encodes CDR1 SGHNT and CDR2 YYREEE (reference sequence). In DNA form, the CDR3 reads TGTGCCAGCAGTTACGGGACAGGATACACTGAAGCTTTCTTT. Translated: CASSYGTGYTEAFF.

The table lists this clone with a few counts. The chain uses TRBV13 and TRBJ1-1; TRBD1 might be the D (5 bases). There are 12 residues in the CDR3. The germline gives CDR1 PRHDT, CDR2 FYEKMQ (reference sequence). Trimming took 1 base from V and 8 from J, leaving 8 bases between them. This chain's CDR3 is CASSLVRAEAFF. The CDR3 nucleotides are TGTGCCAGCAGCTTAGTCAGGGCGGAAGCTTTCTTT.

This clone showed up just once. The CDR3 sequence: CASTSGQRPNTGELFF. In DNA, the CDR3 is TGTGCCAGCACCTCAGGACAGAGACCGAACACCGGGGAGCTGTTTTTT. The rearrangement joins TRBV13 to TRBJ2-2; perhaps TRBD1 as D (6 bases). Germline CDR1 is PRHDT and CDR2 is FYEKMQ (reference sequence). The CDR3 covers 16 residues. V shed 7 bases and J shed 0 bases, with 15 bases lying between them.

The gene calls are TRBV4-1 and TRBJ2-5; 8 nucleotides line up with TRBD2. The CDR3 totals 13 residues. The germline CDR1 and CDR2 sequences are MGHRA and YSYEKL. V trimming: 4 bases; J trimming: 4 bases; junction bases outside the gene matches: 2. DNA for the CDR3: TGCGCCAGCAGCCTCGGGGGGGGAGAGACCCAGTACTTC. It specifies CASSLGGGETQYF.

For this clone: Because it lacks the conserved phenylalanine or tryptophan at the end, this CDR3 is likely a read error. The chain links TRBV19 to TRBJ1-1; 7 nucleotides match TRBD1. J lost 1 base, V lost 5 bases, and 7 bases had no gene match. In germline, CDR1 is LNHDA, CDR2 SQIVND (reference sequence). The CDR3 has 15 amino acids. Here the CDR3 reads CASSPIQGTNTEAFL. In DNA, the CDR3 is TGTGCCAGTAGTCCGATACAGGGGACGAACACTGAAGCTTTCCTT.

The genes are TRBV6-6 and TRBJ1-2; D possibly corresponds to TRBD1 (6 bases). V was pared by 0 bases and J by 4 bases, with 9 bases between. Germline V gene lookup returns CDR1 MNHNY and CDR2 SVGAGI (reference sequence). The CDR3 contains 14 residues. This CDR3 reads CASSYSEGGYGYTF. The CDR3 DNA follows: TGTGCCAGCAGTTACTCGGAAGGGGGCTATGGCTACACCTTC.

The CDR3 DNA reads TGTGCCAGCAGTTCCGGGCCCGGGAGTTCTGGAAACACCATATATTTT. This translates into CASSSGPGSSGNTIYF. The chain joins TRBV2 to TRBJ1-3; no reliable D call. The germline gives CDR1 SNHLY, CDR2 FYNNEI. Trimming shortened V by 5 bases and J by 1 base, and 15 bases separated the two germline ends. This CDR3 has 16 amino acids.

This clone showed up just once. The chain recombines TRBV11-3 with TRBJ2-1, with D maybe TRBD2 (5 bases). The CDR3 is 18 amino acids. Germline V gene data show CDR1 as SGHNT and CDR2 as YENEEA. Trimming took off 3 bases at V and 2 bases at J, with 20 bases between the two ends. The CDR3 reads CASSFLSGLVQAYNEQFF. The CDR3 DNA reads TGTGCCAGCAGCTTCCTCTCCGGACTGGTGCAGGCCTACAATGAGCAGTTCTTC.

The rearrangement links TRBV7-9 to TRBJ1-2; D is uncertain. The CDR3 covers 12 residues. Germline V gene sequence: CDR1 SEHNR, CDR2 FQNEAQ (reference sequence). The V end was cut by 3 bases, the J end by 6 bases, with 8 bases between. CDR3 nucleotides: TGTGCCAGCAGCTTGACTCCCAATGGCTACACCTTC. Encoded protein: CASSLTPNGYTF.

The chain is built from TRBV6-5 and TRBJ2-5; 13 bases fit TRBD2. Trimming removed 9 bases from V and 5 bases from J; junction bases left unmatched: 6. This CDR3 has 14 residues. CDR1 and CDR2 (germline): MNHEY, SVGAGI. The CDR3 coding sequence is TGTGCCAGACCACTAGCGGGGGGGCGGGAGACCCAGTACTTC. Its protein product is CARPLAGGRETQYF.

This chain uses TRBV25-1 with TRBJ1-2; 8 bases are shared with TRBD1. CDR1 and CDR2 from the germline V gene are MGHDK and SYGVNS. J gave up 5 bases and V 0 bases, and 8 bases lay outside the gene matches. CDR3 size: 16 residues. This CDR3 reads CASSEYFSRGLYGYTF. In nucleotides, the CDR3 is TGTGCCAGCAGTGAATATTTCAGCAGGGGGCTTTATGGCTACACCTTC.

V is TRBV9 and J is TRBJ2-3; D not resolved. CDR3 length equals 17 residues. CDR1 SGDLS and CDR2 YYNGEE come from the germline V gene. V lost 0 bases, J lost 1 base, and 15 bases lay in between. The CDR3 sequence: CASSVGPVSEGTDTQYF. The CDR3 DNA reads TGTGCCAGCAGCGTAGGCCCAGTTTCAGAGGGCACAGATACGCAGTATTTT.

The rearrangement joins TRBV27 to TRBJ2-7, with 12 nucleotides matching TRBD2. The CDR3 has 15 residues. Germline values: CDR1 MNHEY, CDR2 SMNVEV (reference sequence). The trim removed 3 bases at V and 4 bases at J, leaving 4 bases unmatched. The CDR3 DNA reads TGTGCCAGCAGTTTGGGGACTAGCGGGTCGTACGAGCAGTACTTC. It codes for CASSLGTSGSYEQYF.

The genes are TRBV4-1 and TRBJ2-7; D is unclear. The CDR3 runs to 12 residues. The V end was cut by 3 bases, the J end by 5 bases, with 8 bases between. CDR1 and CDR2 from the germline V gene are MGHRA and YSYEKL. The CDR3 spells CASSHPPDEQYF. CDR3 nucleotides: TGCGCCAGCAGCCACCCCCCGGACGAGCAGTACTTC.

The J gene is TRBJ2-2, the V gene TRBV15, with 10 nucleotides matching TRBD2. Germline V gives CDR1 LNHNV, CDR2 YYDKDF (reference sequence). The CDR3 is 17 amino acids. The J segment lost 7 bases and the V segment lost 0 bases, leaving 8 bases of the junction unmatched. The CDR3 DNA reads as TGTGCCACCAGCAGAGACACTAGCGGGGCGTGGGGCGGGGAGCTGTTTTTT. This sequence encodes CATSRDTSGAWGGELFF.

The rearrangement uses TRBV13 and TRBJ1-4; D ambiguous. V gave up 0 bases and J gave up 3 bases, with 11 bases separating them. Germline lookup yields CDR1 PRHDT and CDR2 FYEKMQ (reference sequence). This CDR3 is built from 16 residues. The CDR3 nucleotides are TGTGCCAGCAGCTTAGGTCCCGGTACAGCTAATGAAAAACTGTTTTTT. Translating gives CASSLGPGTANEKLFF.

The chain carries TRBV7-8 and TRBJ1-5; D gene ambiguous. The CDR3 is made up of 15 amino acids. Trimming stripped 1 base from V and 0 bases from J, with 7 bases between. The germline V gene has CDR1 SGHVS and CDR2 FQNEAQ. The CDR3 region has the DNA TGTGCCAGCAGCTTAGACCTCTATAGCAATCAGCCCCAGCATTTT. Translated, it gives CASSLDLYSNQPQHF.